These 23 T cell receptor beta chains originate from one sample sequenced in a study of T cells in Graves' hyperthyroidism and ophthalmopathy. RNA transcripts gave rise to amplified TCR beta CDR3 regions. The HTBI set primed first-round TCR CDR3 RT-PCR. In TCRdb, the multiplex PCR reads were re-called with MiXCR into one record per CDR3 protein. The sample lists 650,000 to 800,000 distinct CDR3 sequences; 45% were seen once. Sequenced input: peripheral blood or thyroid tissue (not recorded which). The receptor source for this set is an adult man with Graves' disease, either hyperthyroidism or ophthalmopathy (not recorded which).

This clonotype was observed a single time. A much larger clone differs from this one at a single base, so this may be a read error. V and J are TRBV6-1 and TRBJ1-2; D uncertain. Germline loops: CDR1 MNHNS, CDR2 SASEGT. Trimming cost V 4 bases and J 0 bases, with 15 bases left between them. This CDR3 comprises 16 residues. The CDR3 sequence is CASSGGRGAANYGYTF. DNA for the CDR3: TGTGCCAGCAGTGGTGGACGGGGAGCAGCTAACTATGGCTACACCTTC.

V is TRBV10-3 and J is TRBJ2-7, with a weak D call TRBD1 (5 bases). Germline V gives CDR1 ENHRY, CDR2 SYGVKD. Trimming removed 0 bases from V and 2 bases from J, with 14 bases in between. The CDR3 sequence is 16 residues long. The CDR3 DNA sequence: TGTGCCATCAGTGAGTCGTCGAACAGGCAAGCCTACGAGCAGTACTTC. Its protein is CAISESSNRQAYEQYF.

The chain recombines TRBV7-8 with TRBJ1-2; TRBD1 might be the D (6 bases). This CDR3 has 14 amino acids. Between the trimmed V and J ends, which lost 5 bases and 5 bases, there was a span of 15 bases. CDR1 and CDR2 from the germline V gene are SGHVS and FQNEAQ. The CDR3 loop is CASSPLGGLYGYTF. CDR3 DNA sequence: TGTGCCAGCAGCCCCCTAGGGGGTCTTTATGGCTACACCTTC. The full variable domain, rest sourced from reference TRBV7-8 and TRBJ1-2, is GAGVSQSPRYKVAKRGQDVALRCDPISGHVSLFWYQQALGQGPEFLTYFQNEAQLDKSGLPSDRFFAERPEGSVSTLKIQRTQQEDSAVYLCASSPLGGLYGYTFGSGTRLTVV.

The chain employs TRBV7-6 and TRBJ2-7; D gene uncertain. V lost 2 bases and J lost 6, with 17 bases in between. Per germline, CDR1 SGHVS and CDR2 FNYEAQ. This CDR3 has 15 amino acids. The CDR3 bases are TGTGCCAGCAGCTTATTGGGCGTCCTGGGCGGCGAGCAGTACTTC. It codes for CASSLLGVLGGEQYF. Full variable domain (missing parts from reference TRBV7-6 and TRBJ2-7): GAGVSQSPRYKVTKRGQDVALRCDPISGHVSLYWYRQALGQGPEFLTYFNYEAQQDKSGLPNDRFSAERPEGSISTLTIQRTEQRDSAMYRCASSLLGVLGGEQYFGPGTRLTVT.

The rearrangement joins TRBV29-1 to TRBJ1-6; a weak D match, TRBD1 (5 bases). The V gene's germline CDR1 is SQVTM and CDR2 ANQGSEA. The V and J ends lost 6 bases and 13 bases respectively, with 19 bases between them. CDR3 length equals 13 residues. DNA for the CDR3: TGCAGCGTCGGGACGGCCGTGAATCAGCCCCTCCACTTT. Translation: CSVGTAVNQPLHF.

The rearrangement joins TRBV12-3 or TRBV12-4 to TRBJ1-4; 9 nucleotides agree with TRBD1. J was trimmed by 8 bases and V by 4 bases; bases with no gene match: 2. CDR3 size: 13 residues. The CDR3 nucleotides read TGTGCCAGCAGTTGGGACAGGGAGGAAAAACTGTTTTTT. It yields the protein CASSWDREEKLFF.

This clonotype has a count of ten or more. This chain links TRBV7-2 with TRBJ1-1; maybe TRBD1 (6 bases). CDR3 length equals 13 residues. The V gene lost 5 bases and the J gene lost 8 bases, with 15 bases spanning the gap. Germline V gene data show CDR1 as SGHTA and CDR2 as FQGNSA. This CDR3 is CASSPQKDSEAFF. The DNA of the CDR3 is TGTGCCAGCAGCCCACAAAAGGACAGCGAAGCTTTCTTT.

V gene TRBV6-5 combines with J gene TRBJ2-7; 8 bases fit TRBD2. The CDR3 consists of 14 residues. Germline trimming cut 10 bases from V and 0 bases from J; bases unmatched to any gene: 8. From germline, CDR1 is MNHEY and CDR2 SVGAGI. CDR3 in DNA: TGTGCCACCCACGGGGGGGCCGGCTCCTACGAGCAGTACTTC. It yields the protein CATHGGAGSYEQYF.

Ten or more counts support this clonotype. The chain has TRBV20-1 and TRBJ2-7; D remains ambiguous. The CDR3 covers 12 residues. The germline gives CDR1 DFQATT, CDR2 SNEGSKA (reference sequence). The ends were cut back, 3 bases at V and 3 bases at J, with 9 bases in the middle. The CDR3 coding sequence is TGCAGTGCTAGGGGGAAAGGCTACGAGCAGTACTTC. Residues: CSARGKGYEQYF.

In its sample, this clonotype was seen a few times. The J gene is TRBJ2-5, the V gene TRBV7-3, with 8 bases fitting TRBD2. The CDR3 consists of 15 residues. Trimming at V came to 1 base and at J to 3 bases, leaving 4 bases not matched to a gene. In germline, CDR1 is SGHTA, CDR2 FQGTGA. The CDR3 DNA reads TGTGCCAGCAGCTTAAAGACTAGCGCTAAAGAGACCCAGTACTTC. Amino acids: CASSLKTSAKETQYF.

Comment on this clonotype: Since the CDR3 does not end with the conserved phenylalanine or tryptophan, this likely comes from a read error. The chain combines TRBV7-9 with TRBJ1-6; TRBD1 aligns across 10 bases. Germline CDR1 is SEHNR and CDR2 is FQNEAQ (reference sequence). The V gene end was trimmed by 4 bases and the J gene end by 7 bases; junction bases not matched to a gene: 7. The CDR3 sequence is 16 residues long. The CDR3 reads CASSSDRGNGNSPLHL. The CDR3 coding sequence is TGTGCCAGCAGCTCGGACAGGGGGAACGGGAATTCACCCCTCCACCTT.

This clonotype is a singleton in its sample. CDR3 DNA sequence: TGTGCTAGGCAACAGGGGAGCGAGCAGTACTTC. Residues: CARQQGSEQYF. The chain couples TRBV7-8 to TRBJ2-7; TRBD1 agrees at 7 bases. The germline V gene has CDR1 SGHVS and CDR2 FQNEAQ. The CDR3 is made up of 11 amino acids.

The gene calls are TRBV2 and TRBJ1-2, with a tentative D call TRBD1 (6 bases). The CDR3 loop spans 12 amino acids. Trimming left V 6 bases short and J 8 bases short, with 13 bases between. Germline V CDR1 and CDR2: SNHLY, FYNNEI. CDR3 coding DNA: TGTGCCAGCAGCGGGGGGGGCTCAGGCTACACCTTC. It specifies CASSGGGSGYTF.

This chain links TRBV25-1 with TRBJ1-6, with D unresolved. The CDR3 covers 15 residues. The germline V gene encodes CDR1 MGHDK and CDR2 SYGVNS. The V gene lost 8 bases and the J gene lost 10 bases, with 21 bases spanning the gap. CDR3 loop: CASWVEAAGRSPLHF. DNA of the CDR3: TGTGCCAGCTGGGTGGAGGCCGCAGGAAGGTCACCCCTCCACTTT.

This clonotype has at least ten counts. The V gene is TRBV12-3 or TRBV12-4, the J gene TRBJ1-1, with D maybe TRBD1 (5 bases). Trimming cost V 10 bases and J 3 bases, with 12 bases left between them. CDR3 size: 12 residues. The CDR3: CANPRGDTEAFF. CDR3 DNA: TGTGCCAACCCACGGGGGGACACTGAAGCTTTCTTT.

This clonotype was picked up many times. The chain joins TRBV9 to TRBJ2-7; D might be TRBD2 (6 bases). The CDR3 is 14 residues long. The germline V gene encodes CDR1 SGDLS and CDR2 YYNGEE. Trimming removed 0 bases from V and 4 bases from J, with 11 bases in between. CDR3 sequence (DNA): TGTGCCAGCAGCGTAGGCGGGATTGGATACGAGCAGTACTTC. The encoded protein is CASSVGGIGYEQYF.

This clonotype was recorded at least ten times. V gene TRBV19 combines with J gene TRBJ2-6; no firm D call. V was clipped by 7 bases and J by 2 bases, with 9 bases between them. CDR3 length: 14 amino acids. CDR1 is LNHDA and CDR2 is SQIVND in the germline V gene (reference sequence). In nucleotides, the CDR3 is TGTGCCAGTACCGACCTGGCTGGGGCCAACGTCCTGACTTTC. It yields the protein CASTDLAGANVLTF.

A few counts support this clonotype. The V and J genes are TRBV6-5 and TRBJ2-7; no firm D call. CDR1 is MNHEY and CDR2 is SVGAGI in the germline V gene. The V gene lost 3 bases and the J gene lost 7 bases, with 10 bases spanning the gap. The CDR3 covers 12 residues. CDR3 sequence reads: CASSYPAQEQYF. The CDR3 DNA sequence: TGTGCCAGCAGTTATCCGGCGCAAGAGCAGTACTTC.

This clonotype occurred a few times. The chain has TRBV20-1 and TRBJ2-7, with TRBD1 identical over 9 bases. From germline, CDR1 is DFQATT and CDR2 SNEGSKA (reference sequence). The CDR3 consists of 14 residues. The ends lost 3 bases at V and 7 bases at J; junction bases unmatched: 10. CDR3 region: CSASGPTGGGEQYF. The CDR3 DNA follows: TGCAGTGCTAGTGGACCGACAGGGGGTGGTGAGCAGTACTTC.

This clonotype was counted only a few times. CDR3 DNA sequence: TGTGCCAGCAGCTTAGATCGCCAGGGGGGGTTCGGCTACGAGCAGTACTTC. Translating gives CASSLDRQGGFGYEQYF. V and J are TRBV7-2 and TRBJ2-7; the D gene could be TRBD1 or TRBD2 (7 bases each). The CDR3 has 17 residues. The germline gives CDR1 SGHTA, CDR2 FQGNSA. V dropped 1 base and J dropped 3 bases, with 19 bases sitting between them.

This clonotype was counted ten times or more. The genes are TRBV2 and TRBJ1-6, with TRBD1 matching 11 bases. The J segment lost 7 bases and the V segment lost 6 bases, leaving 5 bases of the junction unmatched. Germline CDR1 reads SNHLY; CDR2 reads FYNNEI. This CDR3 contains 15 residues. The CDR3 DNA follows: TGTGCCAGCAGCCGGACAGGGGGCTTCAATTCACCCCTCCACTTT. This sequence encodes CASSRTGGFNSPLHF.

This clonotype showed up just once. The genes are TRBV29-1 and TRBJ2-6; D unclear. Trimming left V 7 bases short and J 4 bases short, with 8 bases between. CDR3 length: 12 amino acids. Germline CDR1 is SQVTM and CDR2 is ANQGSEA. CDR3 DNA: TGCAGCGGACTCACCGGGGCCAACGTCCTGACTTTC. It is translated as CSGLTGANVLTF.

The chain's CDR3 is CASSERGAGRSYEQYF. CDR3 nucleotides: TGTGCCAGCTCCGAACGGGGCGCAGGGAGATCTTACGAGCAGTACTTC. The chain has TRBV6-1 and TRBJ2-7; tentatively, D is TRBD1 or TRBD2 (5 bases each). This CDR3 has 16 residues. Germline values: CDR1 MNHNS, CDR2 SASEGT. V lost 8 bases and J 4 bases, leaving 24 bases between the germline ends.